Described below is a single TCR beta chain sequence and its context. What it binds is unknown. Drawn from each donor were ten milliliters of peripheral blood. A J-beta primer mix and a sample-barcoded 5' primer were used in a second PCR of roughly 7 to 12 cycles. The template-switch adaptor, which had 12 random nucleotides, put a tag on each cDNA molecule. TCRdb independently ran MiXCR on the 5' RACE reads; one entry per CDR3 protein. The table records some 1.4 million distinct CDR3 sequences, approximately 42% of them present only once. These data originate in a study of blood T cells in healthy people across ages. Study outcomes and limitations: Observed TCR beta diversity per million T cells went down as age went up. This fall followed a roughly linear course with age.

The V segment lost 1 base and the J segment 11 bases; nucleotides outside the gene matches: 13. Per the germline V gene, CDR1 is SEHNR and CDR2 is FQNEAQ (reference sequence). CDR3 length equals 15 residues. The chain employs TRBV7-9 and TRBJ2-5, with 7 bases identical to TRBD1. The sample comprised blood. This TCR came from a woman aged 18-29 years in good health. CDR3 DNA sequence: TGTGCCAGCAGCTTAGTGGGATTCCGGGACAGTGGGCAGTACTTC. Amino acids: CASSLVGFRDSGQYF.